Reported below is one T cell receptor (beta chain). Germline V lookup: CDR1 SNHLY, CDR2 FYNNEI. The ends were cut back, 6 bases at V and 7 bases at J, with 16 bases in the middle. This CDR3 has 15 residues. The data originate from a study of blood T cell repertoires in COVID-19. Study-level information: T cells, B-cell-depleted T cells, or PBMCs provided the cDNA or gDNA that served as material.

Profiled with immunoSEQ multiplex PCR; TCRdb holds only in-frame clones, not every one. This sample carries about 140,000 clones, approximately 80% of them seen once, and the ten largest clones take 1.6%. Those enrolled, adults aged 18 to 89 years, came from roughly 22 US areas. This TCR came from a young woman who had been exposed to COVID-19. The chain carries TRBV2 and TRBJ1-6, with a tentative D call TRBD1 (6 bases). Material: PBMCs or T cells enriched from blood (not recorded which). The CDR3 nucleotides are TGTGCCAGCAGGCCCGGGACAAGCCTAAATTCACCCCTCCACTTT. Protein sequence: CASRPGTSLNSPLHF.